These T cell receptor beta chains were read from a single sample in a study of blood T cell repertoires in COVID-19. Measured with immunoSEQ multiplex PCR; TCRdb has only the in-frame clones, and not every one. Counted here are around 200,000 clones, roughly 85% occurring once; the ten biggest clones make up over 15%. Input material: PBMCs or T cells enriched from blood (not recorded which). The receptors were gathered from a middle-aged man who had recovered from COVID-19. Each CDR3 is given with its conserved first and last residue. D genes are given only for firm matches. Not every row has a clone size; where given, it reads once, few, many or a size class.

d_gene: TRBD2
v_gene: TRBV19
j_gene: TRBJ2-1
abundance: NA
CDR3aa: CASSPLAGLLHEQFF
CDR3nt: TGTGCCAGTAGCCCTCTAGCGGGATTGCTCCATGAGCAGTTCTTC

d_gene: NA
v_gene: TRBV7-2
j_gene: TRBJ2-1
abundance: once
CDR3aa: CASSLAPGESNEQFF
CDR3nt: TGTGCCAGCAGCTTAGCCCCGGGAGAGTCCAATGAGCAGTTCTTC

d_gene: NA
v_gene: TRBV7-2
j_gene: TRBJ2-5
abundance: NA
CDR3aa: CASSFYKRKLQETQYF
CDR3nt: TGTGCCAGCAGCTTCTACAAGCGGAAATTACAAGAGACCCAGTACTTC

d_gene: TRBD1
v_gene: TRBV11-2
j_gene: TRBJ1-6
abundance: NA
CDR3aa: CASTGTAGSPLHF
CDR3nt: TGTGCCAGCACCGGGACAGCGGGTTCACCCCTCCACTTT

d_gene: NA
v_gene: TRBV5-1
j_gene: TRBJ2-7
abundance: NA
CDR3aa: CASSLVGTVSYEQYF
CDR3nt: TGCGCCAGCAGCTTGGTAGGGACTGTCTCCTACGAGCAGTACTTC

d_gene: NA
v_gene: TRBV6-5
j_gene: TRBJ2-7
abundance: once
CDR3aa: CASSSGEKQYF
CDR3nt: TGTGCCAGCAGTTCCGGGGAAAAGCAGTACTTC

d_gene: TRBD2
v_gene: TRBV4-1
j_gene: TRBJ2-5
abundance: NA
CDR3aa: CASSLLKLGGVAQETQYF
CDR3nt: TGCGCCAGCAGCCTACTCAAACTCGGGGGGGTGGCACAAGAGACCCAGTACTTC

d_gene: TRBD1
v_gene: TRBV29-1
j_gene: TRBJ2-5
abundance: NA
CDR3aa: CSVRQGAEETQYF
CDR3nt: TGCAGCGTAAGACAGGGGGCAGAAGAGACCCAGTACTTC

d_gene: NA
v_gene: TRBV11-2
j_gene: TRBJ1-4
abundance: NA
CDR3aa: CASSLPRGGLSEKLFF
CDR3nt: TGTGCCAGCAGCTTACCCCGGGGGGGGCTCAGTGAAAAACTGTTTTTT

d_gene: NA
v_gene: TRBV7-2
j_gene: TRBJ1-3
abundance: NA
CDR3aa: CASSGDGQYYGNTIYF
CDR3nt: TGTGCCAGCAGCGGCGACGGACAGTACTACGGAAACACCATATATTTT

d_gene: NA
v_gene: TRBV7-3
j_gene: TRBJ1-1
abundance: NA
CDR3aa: CASSLICVTEAFF
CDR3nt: TGTGCCAGCAGCTTAATCTGCGTGACTGAAGCTTTCTTT

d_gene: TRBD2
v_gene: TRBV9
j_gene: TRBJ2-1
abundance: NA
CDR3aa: CASSPRAGDGVHEQFF
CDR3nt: TGTGCCAGCAGCCCCCGAGCGGGAGATGGTGTCCATGAGCAGTTCTTC

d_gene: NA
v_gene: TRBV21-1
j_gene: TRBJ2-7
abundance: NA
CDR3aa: CASSKQGASYEQYF
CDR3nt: TGTGCCAGCAGCAAACAGGGGGCCTCCTACGAGCAGTACTTC

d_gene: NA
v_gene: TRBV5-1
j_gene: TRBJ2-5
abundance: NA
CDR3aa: CASSTRGGGAYRNQETQYF
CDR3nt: TGCGCCAGCAGCACCCGAGGGGGTGGGGCCTACCGCAATCAAGAGACCCAGTACTTC

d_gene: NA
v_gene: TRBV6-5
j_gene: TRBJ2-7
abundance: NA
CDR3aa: CASSYAGPSYEQYF
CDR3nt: TGTGCCAGCAGTTACGCGGGACCCTCCTACGAGCAGTACTTC

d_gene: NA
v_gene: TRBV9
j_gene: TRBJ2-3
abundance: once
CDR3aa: CASSSRGGTGDTQYF
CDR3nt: TGTGCCAGCAGCTCCCGCGGCGGGACGGGAGATACGCAGTATTTT

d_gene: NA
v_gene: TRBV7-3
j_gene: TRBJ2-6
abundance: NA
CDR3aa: CASSLAGSGANVLTF
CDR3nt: TGTGCCAGCAGCTTAGCAGGGTCTGGGGCCAACGTCCTGACTTTC

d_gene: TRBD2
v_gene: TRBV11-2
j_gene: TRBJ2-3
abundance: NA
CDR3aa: CASSLEARAGGSASTDTQYF
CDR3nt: TGTGCCAGCAGCTTAGAGGCGCGGGCGGGAGGGTCAGCTAGCACAGATACGCAGTATTTT

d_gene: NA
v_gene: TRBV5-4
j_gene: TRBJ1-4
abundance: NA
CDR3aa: CASSSEATGKLFF
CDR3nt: TGTGCCAGCAGCTCCGAGGCCACGGGAAAGCTGTTTTTT

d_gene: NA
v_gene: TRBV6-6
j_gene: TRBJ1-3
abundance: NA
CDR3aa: CASSYPQGSGNTIYF
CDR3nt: TGTGCCAGCAGTTACCCGCAGGGATCTGGAAACACCATATATTTT

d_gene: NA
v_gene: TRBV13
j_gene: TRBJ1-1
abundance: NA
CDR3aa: CASSLSGALTEAFF
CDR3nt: TGTGCCAGCAGCTTATCAGGGGCCCTGACTGAAGCTTTCTTT

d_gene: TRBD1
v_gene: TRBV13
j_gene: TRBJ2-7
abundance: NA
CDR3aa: CASSHAGTGPYEQYF
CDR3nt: TGTGCCAGCAGCCACGCCGGGACAGGGCCCTACGAGCAGTACTTC

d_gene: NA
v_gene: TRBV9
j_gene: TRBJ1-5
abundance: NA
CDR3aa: CASSVGLSGPQHF
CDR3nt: TGTGCCAGCAGCGTAGGACTATCGGGGCCCCAGCATTTT

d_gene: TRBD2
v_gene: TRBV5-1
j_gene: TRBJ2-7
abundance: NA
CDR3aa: CASSLGGSGSPSSYEQYF
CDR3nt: TGCGCCAGCAGCTTGGGGGGTAGCGGGAGCCCGAGCTCCTACGAGCAGTACTTC

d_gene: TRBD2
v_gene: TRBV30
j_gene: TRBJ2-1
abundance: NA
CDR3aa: CAWGGLAGGHNEQFF
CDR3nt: TGTGCCTGGGGGGGACTAGCGGGAGGTCACAATGAGCAGTTCTTC

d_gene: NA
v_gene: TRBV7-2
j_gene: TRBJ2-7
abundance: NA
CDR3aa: CASSLEGSSSEQYF
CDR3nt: TGTGCCAGCAGCTTAGAGGGGTCTAGTTCCGAGCAGTACTTC

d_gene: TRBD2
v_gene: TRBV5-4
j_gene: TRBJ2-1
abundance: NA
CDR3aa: CASSLSPSGSYGEQFF
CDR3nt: TGTGCCAGCAGCTTGTCTCCCAGCGGGAGTTACGGTGAGCAGTTCTTC

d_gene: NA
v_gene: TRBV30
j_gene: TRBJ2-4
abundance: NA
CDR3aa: CAWREEGGRDIQYF
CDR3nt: TGTGCCTGGAGGGAAGAGGGTGGAAGGGACATTCAGTACTTC

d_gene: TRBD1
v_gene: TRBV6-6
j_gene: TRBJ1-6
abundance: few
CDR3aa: CASSTGTGDSPLHF
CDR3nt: TGTGCCAGCAGTACCGGGACAGGCGATTCACCCCTCCACTTT

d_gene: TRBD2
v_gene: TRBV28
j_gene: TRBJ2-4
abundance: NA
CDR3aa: CASSLSFASGLANIQYF
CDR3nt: TGTGCCAGCAGTTTATCGTTTGCTAGCGGTTTGGCAAACATTCAGTACTTC

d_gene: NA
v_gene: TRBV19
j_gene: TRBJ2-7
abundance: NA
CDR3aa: CASSLGTDPYEQYF
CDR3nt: TGTGCCAGTAGTCTCGGGACTGACCCCTACGAGCAGTACTTC

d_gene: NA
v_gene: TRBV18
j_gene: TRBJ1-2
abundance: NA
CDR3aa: CASSPDRAYGYTF
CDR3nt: TGTGCCAGCTCACCGGACAGAGCCTATGGCTACACCTTC

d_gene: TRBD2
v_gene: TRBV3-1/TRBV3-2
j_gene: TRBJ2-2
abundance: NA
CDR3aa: CASSGLAGVGELFF
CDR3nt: TGTGCCAGCAGCGGACTAGCGGGAGTCGGGGAGCTGTTTTTT

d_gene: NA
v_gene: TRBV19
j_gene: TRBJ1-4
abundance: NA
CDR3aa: CASAARHNEKLFF
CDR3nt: TGTGCCAGCGCTGCTAGGCATAATGAAAAACTGTTTTTT

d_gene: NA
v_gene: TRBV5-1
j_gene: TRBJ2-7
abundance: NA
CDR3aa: CASSLSGVGSIEQYF
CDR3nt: TGCGCCAGCAGCTTGAGTGGTGTCGGGAGCATCGAGCAGTACTTC

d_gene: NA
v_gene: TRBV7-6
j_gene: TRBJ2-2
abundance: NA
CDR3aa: CASSLVLGDPGELFF
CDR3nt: TGTGCCAGCAGCTTAGTTTTGGGAGACCCCGGGGAGCTGTTTTTT

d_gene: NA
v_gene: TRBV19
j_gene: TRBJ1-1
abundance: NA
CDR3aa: CASSKEARHF
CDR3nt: TGTGCCAGTAGTAAAGAAGCTCGTCACTTT

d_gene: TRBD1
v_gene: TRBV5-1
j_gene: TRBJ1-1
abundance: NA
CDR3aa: CASSWTGAGTEAFF
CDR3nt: TGCGCCAGCAGCTGGACAGGGGCGGGAACTGAAGCTTTCTTT

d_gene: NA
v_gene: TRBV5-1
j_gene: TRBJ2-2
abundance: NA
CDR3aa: CASIPAGGNTGELFF
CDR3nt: TGCGCCAGCATTCCGGCAGGAGGAAACACCGGGGAGCTGTTTTTT

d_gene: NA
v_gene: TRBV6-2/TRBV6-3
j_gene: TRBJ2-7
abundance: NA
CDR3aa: CASSKDYPYEQYF
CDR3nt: TGTGCCAGCAGCAAAGACTACCCCTACGAGCAGTACTTC

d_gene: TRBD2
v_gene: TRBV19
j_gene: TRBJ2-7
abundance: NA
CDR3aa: CASSLLAGERGEQYF
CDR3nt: TGTGCCAGTAGCCTACTAGCGGGAGAGAGGGGCGAGCAGTACTTC

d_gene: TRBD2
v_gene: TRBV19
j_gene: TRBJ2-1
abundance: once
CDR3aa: CASSLPGLAGYNEQFF
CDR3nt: TGTGCCAGCAGCCTCCCGGGACTAGCGGGGTACAATGAGCAGTTCTTC

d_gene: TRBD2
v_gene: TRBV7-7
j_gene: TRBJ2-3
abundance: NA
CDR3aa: CASNPLLALAEEGTDTQYF
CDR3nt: TGTGCTAGCAATCCCCTGCTTGCACTAGCGGAGGAAGGGACAGATACGCAGTATTTT

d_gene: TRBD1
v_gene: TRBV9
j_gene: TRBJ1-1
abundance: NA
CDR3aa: CASSGTTGATEAFF
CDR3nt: TGTGCCAGCAGCGGGACGACAGGGGCAACTGAAGCTTTCTTT

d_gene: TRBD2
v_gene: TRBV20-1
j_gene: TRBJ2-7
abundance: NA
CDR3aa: CSVSSGLEQYF
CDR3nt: TGCAGTGTCTCTAGCGGGCTCGAGCAGTACTTC

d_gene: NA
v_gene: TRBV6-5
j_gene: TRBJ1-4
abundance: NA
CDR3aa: CASHGGAKKLFF
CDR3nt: TGTGCCAGCCACGGGGGGGCTAAAAAACTGTTTTTT

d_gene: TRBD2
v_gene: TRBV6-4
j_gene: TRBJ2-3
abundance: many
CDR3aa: CASSEIAGESTDTQYF
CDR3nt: TGTGCCAGCAGTGAAATAGCGGGAGAGAGCACAGATACGCAGTATTTT

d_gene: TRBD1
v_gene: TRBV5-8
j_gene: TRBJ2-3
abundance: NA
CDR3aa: CASAPGQILTDTQYF
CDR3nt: TGTGCCAGCGCTCCGGGACAGATTCTCACAGATACGCAGTATTTT

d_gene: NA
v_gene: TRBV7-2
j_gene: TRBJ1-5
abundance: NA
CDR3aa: CASSLGSRQPQHF
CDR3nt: TGTGCCAGCAGCTTAGGGTCCCGGCAGCCCCAGCATTTT

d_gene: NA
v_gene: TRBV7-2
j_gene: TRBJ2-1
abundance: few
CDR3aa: CASSSRTNNEQFF
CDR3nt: TGTGCCAGCAGCTCCAGGACTAACAATGAGCAGTTCTTC

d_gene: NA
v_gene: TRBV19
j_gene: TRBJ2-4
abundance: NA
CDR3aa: CASSTQWVSGKNIQYF
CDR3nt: TGTGCCAGTAGTACCCAATGGGTTAGCGGAAAAAACATTCAGTACTTC

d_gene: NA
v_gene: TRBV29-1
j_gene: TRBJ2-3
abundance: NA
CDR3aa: CSVTEGGGMADTQYF
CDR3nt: TGCAGCGTGACTGAAGGTGGAGGGATGGCAGATACGCAGTATTTT

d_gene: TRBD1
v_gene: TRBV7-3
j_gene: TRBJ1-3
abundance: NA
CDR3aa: CASSRTGSGGNTIYF
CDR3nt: TGTGCCAGCAGCCGGACAGGGTCCGGTGGAAACACCATATATTTT

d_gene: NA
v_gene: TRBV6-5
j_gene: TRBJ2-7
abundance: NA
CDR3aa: CASRVDERTRYEQYF
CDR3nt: TGTGCCAGCAGGGTCGATGAGAGAACCCGGTACGAGCAGTACTTC

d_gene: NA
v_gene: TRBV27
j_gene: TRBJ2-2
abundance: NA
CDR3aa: CASSFSADSTELFF
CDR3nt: TGTGCCAGCAGTTTTAGTGCCGACAGTACCGAGCTGTTTTTT

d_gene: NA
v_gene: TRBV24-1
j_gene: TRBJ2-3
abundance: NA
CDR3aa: CATSDPGTDTQYF
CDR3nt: TGTGCCACCAGTGACCCAGGCACAGATACGCAGTATTTT

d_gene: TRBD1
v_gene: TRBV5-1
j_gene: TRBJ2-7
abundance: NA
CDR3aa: CASLLGETGWEQYF
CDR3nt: TGCGCCAGTCTCTTGGGTGAGACAGGGTGGGAGCAGTACTTC

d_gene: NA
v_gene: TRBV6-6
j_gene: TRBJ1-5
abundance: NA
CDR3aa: CASSQETGNQPQHF
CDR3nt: TGTGCCAGCAGTCAGGAGACAGGCAATCAGCCCCAGCATTTT

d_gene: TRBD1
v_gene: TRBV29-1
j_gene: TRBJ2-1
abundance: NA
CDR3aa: CSAPRAGTGADNEQFF
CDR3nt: TGCAGCGCTCCCCGCGCCGGGACAGGGGCAGACAATGAGCAGTTCTTC

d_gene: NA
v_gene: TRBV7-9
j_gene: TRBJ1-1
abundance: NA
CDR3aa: CASIPPGWGVTEAFF
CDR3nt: TGTGCCAGCATCCCACCGGGGTGGGGGGTCACTGAAGCTTTCTTT